These T cell receptor beta chains were read from a single sample in a study of OX40 agonist ivuxolimab in advanced cancers. TCRdb keeps only in-frame clones here, not all; method: immunoSEQ multiplex PCR. The data contain 50,000 to 60,000 clones, roughly 77% of them singletons. This material consisted of CD4+ or CD8+ T cells sorted from blood, taken in a trial of the OX40 agonist ivuxolimab. Receptors originate from an adult with an advanced solid tumor such as melanoma, head and neck, liver or kidney cancer. CDR3s include the opening cysteine and the closing phenylalanine or tryptophan. Each record gives: V gene, J gene, CDR3 protein.

V: TRBV5-1; J: TRBJ2-7; CDR3: CASSWGRSYEQYF
V: TRBV5-1; J: TRBJ2-2; CDR3: CASSLDSGFGELFF
V: TRBV9; J: TRBJ2-1; CDR3: CASNWAGGSYNEQFF
V: TRBV9; J: TRBJ2-6; CDR3: CASSPRDSILGANVLTF
V: TRBV5-6; J: TRBJ2-2; CDR3: CASSLVGQAITGELFF
V: TRBV2; J: TRBJ2-5; CDR3: CASTEGLAGGLGETQYF
V: TRBV4-2; J: TRBJ2-5; CDR3: CASSPRGGRWETQYF
V: TRBV19; J: TRBJ2-2; CDR3: CASSIFGPTGELFF
V: TRBV28; J: TRBJ2-1; CDR3: CASSLLGGHNEQFF
V: TRBV6-4; J: TRBJ2-3; CDR3: CASSDSGINPDTQYF
V: TRBV5-1; J: TRBJ2-3; CDR3: CASSLSGLSLQYF
V: TRBV2; J: TRBJ1-2; CDR3: CASSESLLGRTNYGYTF
V: TRBV16; J: TRBJ1-1; CDR3: CASSRQEALGTEAFF
V: TRBV11-3; J: TRBJ2-5; CDR3: CASSASYTAGRPLQETQYF
V: TRBV19; J: TRBJ2-4; CDR3: CASSIALAGNIQYF
V: TRBV5-1; J: TRBJ2-7; CDR3: CASSLDRVYEQYF
V: TRBV2; J: TRBJ2-7; CDR3: CASISREGGEQYF
V: TRBV11-3; J: TRBJ2-1; CDR3: CASSSLGLAGGVNEQFF